This T cell receptor (beta chain) was obtained from a study of T cells of healthy individuals. From the 5' RACE reads, TCRdb called clonotypes with MiXCR, one entry per CDR3 protein. The table lists 53,000 or so distinct CDR3 sequences, about 15% of them singletons. This clonotype was counted ten times or more. Trimming left V 3 bases short and J 4 bases short, with 11 bases between. The CDR3 has 13 amino acids. The V gene's germline CDR1 is DFQATT and CDR2 SNEGSKA (reference sequence). The sequence was collected from a human donor in good health. V usage is TRBV20-1 and J usage is TRBJ2-3; D not resolved. The CDR3 DNA is TGCAGTGCTAGCCCGGATCAGGCAGATACGCAGTATTTT. Translating gives CSASPDQADTQYF.